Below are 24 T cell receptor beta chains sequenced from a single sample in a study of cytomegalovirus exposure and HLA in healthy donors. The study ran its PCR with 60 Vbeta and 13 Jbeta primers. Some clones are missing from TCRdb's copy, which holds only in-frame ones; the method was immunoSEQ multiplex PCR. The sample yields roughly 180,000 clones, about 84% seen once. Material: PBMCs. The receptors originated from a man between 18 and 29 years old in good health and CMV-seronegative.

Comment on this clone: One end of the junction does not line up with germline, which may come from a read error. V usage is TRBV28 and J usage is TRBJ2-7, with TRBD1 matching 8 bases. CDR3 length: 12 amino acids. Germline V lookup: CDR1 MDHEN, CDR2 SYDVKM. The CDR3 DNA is TGTGCCAGCAGTCAGAATTACGGACAGGGAGACTTC. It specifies CASSQNYGQGDF.

The CDR3 region is CASSLDGVQPQHF. For the CDR3, the DNA is TGTGCCAGCAGCTTAGACGGGGTACAGCCCCAGCATTTT. The chain couples TRBV7-8 to TRBJ1-5; D gene uncertain. Per germline, CDR1 SGHVS and CDR2 FQNEAQ. Trimming left V 1 base short and J 7 bases short, with 8 bases between. The CDR3 loop spans 13 amino acids.

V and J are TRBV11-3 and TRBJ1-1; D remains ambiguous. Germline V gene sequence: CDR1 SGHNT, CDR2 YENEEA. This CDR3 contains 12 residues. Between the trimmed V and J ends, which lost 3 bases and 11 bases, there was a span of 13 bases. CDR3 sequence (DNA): TGTGCCAGCAGCTTTGGGCTAATGGTGGCTTTCTTT. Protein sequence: CASSFGLMVAFF. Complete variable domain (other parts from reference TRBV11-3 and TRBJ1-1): EAGVVQSPRYKIIEKKQPVAFWCNPISGHNTLYWYLQNLGQGPELLIRYENEEAVDDSQLPKDRFSAERLKGVDSTLKIQPAELGDSAVYLCASSFGLMVAFFGQGTRLTVV.

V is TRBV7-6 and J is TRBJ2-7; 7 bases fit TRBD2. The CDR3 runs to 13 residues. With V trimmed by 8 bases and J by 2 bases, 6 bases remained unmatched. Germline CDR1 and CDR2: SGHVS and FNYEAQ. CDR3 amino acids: CASRGEVPYEQYF. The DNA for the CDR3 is TGTGCCAGCCGGGGGGAGGTACCCTACGAGCAGTACTTC.

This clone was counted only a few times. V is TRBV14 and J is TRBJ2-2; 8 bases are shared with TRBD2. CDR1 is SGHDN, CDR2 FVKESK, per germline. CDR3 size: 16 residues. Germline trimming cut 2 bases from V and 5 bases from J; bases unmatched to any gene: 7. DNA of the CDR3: TGTGCCAGCAGCCAATGGAGCGGGAGCGGGACCGGGGAGCTGTTTTTT. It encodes CASSQWSGSGTGELFF.

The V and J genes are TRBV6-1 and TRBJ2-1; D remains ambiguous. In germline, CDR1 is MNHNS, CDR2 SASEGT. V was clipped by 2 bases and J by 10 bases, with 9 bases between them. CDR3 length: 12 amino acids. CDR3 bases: TGTGCCAGCAGTGAATCTAACCTGGAGCAGTTCTTC. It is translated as CASSESNLEQFF.

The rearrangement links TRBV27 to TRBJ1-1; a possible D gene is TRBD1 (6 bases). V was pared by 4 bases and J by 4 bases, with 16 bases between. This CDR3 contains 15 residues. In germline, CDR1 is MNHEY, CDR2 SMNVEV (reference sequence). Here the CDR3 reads CASSYRTDWGTEAFF. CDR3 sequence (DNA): TGTGCCAGCAGTTACCGGACAGATTGGGGCACTGAAGCTTTCTTT.

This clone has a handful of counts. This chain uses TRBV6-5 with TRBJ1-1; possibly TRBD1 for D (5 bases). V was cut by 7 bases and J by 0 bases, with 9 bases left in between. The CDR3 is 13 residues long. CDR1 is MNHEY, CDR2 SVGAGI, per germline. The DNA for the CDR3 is TGTGCCAGCAAGCCGGACATGAACACTGAAGCTTTCTTT. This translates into CASKPDMNTEAFF.

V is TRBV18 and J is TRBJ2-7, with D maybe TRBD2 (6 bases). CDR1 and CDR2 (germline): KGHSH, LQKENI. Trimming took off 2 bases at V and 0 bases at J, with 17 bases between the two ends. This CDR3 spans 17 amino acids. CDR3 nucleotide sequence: TGTGCCAGCTCACCAAGGTTTCGGGGGTACAGCTCCTACGAGCAGTACTTC. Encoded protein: CASSPRFRGYSSYEQYF.

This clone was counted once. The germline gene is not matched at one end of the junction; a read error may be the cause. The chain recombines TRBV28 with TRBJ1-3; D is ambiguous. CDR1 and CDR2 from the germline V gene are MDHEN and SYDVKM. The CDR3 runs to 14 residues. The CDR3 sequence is CASNRGVFGNTVYF. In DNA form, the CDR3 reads TGTGCCAGCAACCGGGGAGTCTTTGGAAACACCGTATATTTT.

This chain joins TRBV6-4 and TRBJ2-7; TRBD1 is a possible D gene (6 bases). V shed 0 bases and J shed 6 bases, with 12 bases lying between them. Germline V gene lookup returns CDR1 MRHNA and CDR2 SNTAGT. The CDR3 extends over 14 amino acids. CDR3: CASSDSLGAVEQYF. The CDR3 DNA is TGTGCCAGCAGTGACTCGTTGGGGGCGGTCGAGCAGTACTTC.

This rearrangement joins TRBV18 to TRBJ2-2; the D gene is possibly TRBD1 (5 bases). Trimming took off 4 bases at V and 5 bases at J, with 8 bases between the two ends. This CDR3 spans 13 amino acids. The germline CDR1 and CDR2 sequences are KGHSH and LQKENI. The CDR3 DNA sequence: TGTGCCAGCTCACAACAGGAGACCGGGGAGCTGTTTTTT. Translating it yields CASSQQETGELFF.

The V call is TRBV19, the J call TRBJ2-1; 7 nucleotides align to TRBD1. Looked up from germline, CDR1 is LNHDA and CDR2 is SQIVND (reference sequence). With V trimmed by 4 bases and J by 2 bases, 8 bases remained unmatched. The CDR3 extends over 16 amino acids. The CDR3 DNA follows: TGTGCCAGTAGTAAAGAAGACAGGGCCCCCTACAATGAGCAGTTCTTC. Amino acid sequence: CASSKEDRAPYNEQFF.

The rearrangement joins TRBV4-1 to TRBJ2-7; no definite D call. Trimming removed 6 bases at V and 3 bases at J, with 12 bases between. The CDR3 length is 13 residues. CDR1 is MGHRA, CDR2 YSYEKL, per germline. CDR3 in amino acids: CASSFTRDYEQYF. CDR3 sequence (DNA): TGCGCCAGCAGTTTCACTCGTGACTACGAGCAGTACTTC.

The CDR3 DNA is TGCGCCAGCAGCCAAGATCTCCGGGCAGGGCAGCCCCAGCATTTT. The encoded protein is CASSQDLRAGQPQHF. The chain is built from TRBV4-1 and TRBJ1-5; possible D gene TRBD1, 5 bases. The CDR3 length is 15 residues. The ends were cut back, 0 bases at V and 7 bases at J, with 13 bases in the middle. Germline CDR1 is MGHRA and CDR2 is YSYEKL.

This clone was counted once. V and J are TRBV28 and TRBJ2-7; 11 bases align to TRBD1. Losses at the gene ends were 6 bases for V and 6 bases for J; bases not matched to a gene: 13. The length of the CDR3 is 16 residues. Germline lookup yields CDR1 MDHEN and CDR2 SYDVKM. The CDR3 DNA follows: TGTGCCAGCAGCTACCCCTGGGACAGGGGGGCAATCGAGCAGTACTTC. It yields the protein CASSYPWDRGAIEQYF.

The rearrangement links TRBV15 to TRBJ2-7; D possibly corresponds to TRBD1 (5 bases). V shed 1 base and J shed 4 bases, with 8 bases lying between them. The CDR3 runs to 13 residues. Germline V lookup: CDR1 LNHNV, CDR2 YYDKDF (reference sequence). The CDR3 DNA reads TGTGCCACCAGCAGAGGACAGAAGTACGAGCAGTACTTC. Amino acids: CATSRGQKYEQYF.

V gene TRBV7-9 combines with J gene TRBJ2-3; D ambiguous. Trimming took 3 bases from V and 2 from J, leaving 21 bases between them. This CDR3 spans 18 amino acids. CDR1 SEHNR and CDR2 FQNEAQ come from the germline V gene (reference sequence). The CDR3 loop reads CASSFRVLFRPDTDTQYF. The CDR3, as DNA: TGTGCCAGCAGCTTTCGGGTCTTGTTCCGACCTGACACAGATACGCAGTATTTT.

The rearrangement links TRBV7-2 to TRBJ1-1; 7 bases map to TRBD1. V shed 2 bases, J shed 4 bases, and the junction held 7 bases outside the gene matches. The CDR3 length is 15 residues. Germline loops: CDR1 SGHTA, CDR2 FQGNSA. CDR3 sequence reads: CASSLKGTAGTEAFF. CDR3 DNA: TGTGCCAGCAGCTTAAAAGGGACAGCGGGCACTGAAGCTTTCTTT.

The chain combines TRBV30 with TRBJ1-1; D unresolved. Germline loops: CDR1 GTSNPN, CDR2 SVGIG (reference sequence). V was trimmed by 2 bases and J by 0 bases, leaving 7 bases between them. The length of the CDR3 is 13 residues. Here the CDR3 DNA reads TGTGCCTGGAGTCCAGTTATGAACACTGAAGCTTTCTTT. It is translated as CAWSPVMNTEAFF.

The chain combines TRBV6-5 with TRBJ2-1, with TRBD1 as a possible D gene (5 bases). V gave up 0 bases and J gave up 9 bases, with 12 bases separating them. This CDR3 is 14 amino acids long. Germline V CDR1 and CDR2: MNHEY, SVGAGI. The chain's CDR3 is CASSYSRQGSEQFF. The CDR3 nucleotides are TGTGCCAGCAGTTACTCGCGCCAGGGAAGTGAGCAGTTCTTC.

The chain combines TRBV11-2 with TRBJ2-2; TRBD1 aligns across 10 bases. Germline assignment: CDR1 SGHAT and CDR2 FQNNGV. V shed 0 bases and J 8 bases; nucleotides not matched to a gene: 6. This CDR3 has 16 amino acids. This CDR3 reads CASSLDLTGGMGELFF. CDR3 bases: TGTGCCAGCAGCTTAGATCTGACAGGGGGCATGGGGGAGCTGTTTTTT.

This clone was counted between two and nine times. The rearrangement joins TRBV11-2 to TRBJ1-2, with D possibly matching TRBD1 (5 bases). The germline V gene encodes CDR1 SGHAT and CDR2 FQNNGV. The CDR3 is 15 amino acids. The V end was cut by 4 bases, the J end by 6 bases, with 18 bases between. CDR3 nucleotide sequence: TGTGCCAGCAGCTCCTGGACACTCCCGGGGGATGGCTACACCTTC. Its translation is CASSSWTLPGDGYTF.

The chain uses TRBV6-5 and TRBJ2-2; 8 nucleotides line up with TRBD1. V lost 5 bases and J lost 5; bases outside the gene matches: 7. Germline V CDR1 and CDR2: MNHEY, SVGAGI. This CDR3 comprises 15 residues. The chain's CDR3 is CASSPQGEWTGELFF. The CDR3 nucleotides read TGTGCCAGCAGTCCACAGGGGGAATGGACCGGGGAGCTGTTTTTT.